Detailed here is one T cell receptor beta chain. TCRdb's table, derived via immunoSEQ multiplex PCR, lists solely in-frame clones and lacks some. This table has more than 80,000 clones, 82% appearing once. The CDR3 contains 12 residues. V was trimmed by 1 base and J by 8 bases, leaving 6 bases between them. Germline assignment: CDR1 SGHVS and CDR2 FNYEAQ. This specimen belongs to a study of PD-L1 blockade in urothelial cancer. Study-wide background: Prior exposure to chemotherapy in patients amounted to 0 to 3 regimens received. Blood was evaluated 3 weeks (second dose) and 6 weeks after therapy began.

Peripheral blood mononuclear cells were collected from every patient before and during treatment, yielding between 1 and 8 samples per patient. This clonotype was sampled from an older man with urothelial cancer. The chain is built from TRBV7-6 and TRBJ2-1, with D perhaps matching TRBD2 (6 bases). The source material was PBMCs, sampled around atezolizumab (anti-PD-L1) treatment. The CDR3 bases are TGTGCCAGCAGCTTAGGCGGGGATGAGCAGTTCTTC. It yields the protein CASSLGGDEQFF.